The present TCR beta chain was sequenced within a study of T cells in Graves' hyperthyroidism and ophthalmopathy. For the study at large: Before any treatment, at initial diagnosis, peripheral blood was collected.

Amplification yielded TCR beta CDR3 regions, with RNA transcripts as the source. The HTBI primer set was used in a first-round RT-PCR of the TCR CDR3. MiXCR, applied by TCRdb to the multiplex PCR reads, yields one record per CDR3 protein. This sample has about 260,000 distinct CDR3 sequences; less than 30% occur once, and the top ten carry roughly 24%. Patients aged 18 to 65 had newly diagnosed hyperthyroidism that had lasted under 2 months. The study collected blood at first hyperthyroidism diagnosis, before any ophthalmopathy symptoms arose. Roughly 9.1 ml of fresh peripheral blood supplied the PBMCs. CDR3 size: 15 residues. Trimming removed 4 bases from V and 5 bases from J; junction bases left unmatched: 6. The germline V gene encodes CDR1 SGHTA and CDR2 FQGNSA. This clonotype was counted only a few times.

V is TRBV7-2 and J is TRBJ2-5, with TRBD1 matching 11 bases. The clonotype was recovered from a man aged 35 to 55 with Graves' hyperthyroidism that later progressed to Graves' ophthalmopathy. Input material: blood. Here the CDR3 DNA reads TGTGCCAGCAGCTCGGACAGGGGGCAGGGTGAGACCCAGTACTTC. Translated, it gives CASSSDRGQGETQYF.